A selection of T cell receptor beta chains follows, all from one sample in a study of T cell changes during pregnancy in multiple sclerosis. The assay was immunoSEQ multiplex PCR, and TCRdb's table has in-frame clones only and misses some. The sample holds 95,000 to 150,000 clones; about 94% are singletons and the top ten take approximately 6.2%. The starting material was peripheral blood, obtained before pregnancy. These receptors were collected from a female donor with multiple sclerosis, enrolled in a pregnancy study. CDR3s include the opening cysteine and the closing phenylalanine or tryptophan. The D gene is left open where the match is weak. The size entry is marked missing in some rows and otherwise reads once, few, many or a size class.

D | J | V | size | CDR3 | DNA
TRBD1 | TRBJ2-7 | TRBV5-1 | - | CASSSGPGQGYEQYF | TGCGCCAGCAGCTCGGGTCCGGGACAGGGGTACGAGCAGTACTTC
TRBD1 | TRBJ2-5 | TRBV9 | - | CASKRGSGGGETQYF | TGTGCCAGCAAGAGGGGGTCAGGGGGCGGGGAGACCCAGTACTTC
- | TRBJ1-2 | TRBV7-2 | - | CASSLKGGAQGYGYTF | TGTGCCAGCAGCTTGAAGGGGGGGGCGCAAGGATATGGCTACACCTTC
- | TRBJ2-7 | TRBV11-2 | once | CASSLVGPRSYEQYF | TGTGCCAGCAGCTTAGTTGGCCCCCGCTCCTACGAGCAGTACTTC
TRBD1 | TRBJ1-4 | TRBV6-5 | once | CASSPDRAANEKLFF | TGTGCCAGCAGCCCCGACAGGGCAGCTAATGAAAAACTGTTTTTT
TRBD2 | TRBJ2-5 | TRBV2 | - | CASCGLAGASGETQYF | TGTGCCAGCTGCGGCCTAGCGGGGGCCTCGGGGGAGACCCAGTACTTC
- | TRBJ2-2 | TRBV11-2 | - | CASSFRGGELFF | TGTGCCAGCAGCTTTAGGGGTGGGGAGCTGTTTTTT
TRBD1 | TRBJ2-2 | TRBV7-9 | - | CASSLGTGANTGELFF | TGTGCCAGCAGCTTAGGGACAGGGGCGAACACCGGGGAGCTGTTTTTT
TRBD2 | TRBJ2-7 | TRBV10-1 | - | CASSESGGRRGEQYF | TGCGCCAGCAGTGAGTCCGGCGGGAGAAGGGGCGAGCAGTACTTC
- | TRBJ1-1 | TRBV7-2 | - | CASNPNREGTEAFF | TGTGCCAGCAACCCGAACAGGGAGGGCACTGAAGCTTTCTTT
TRBD1 | TRBJ2-3 | TRBV7-8 | - | CASSYGDRADTQYF | TGTGCCAGCAGCTACGGGGACAGAGCAGATACGCAGTATTTT
TRBD1 | TRBJ1-4 | TRBV27 | - | CASGHPRPGTGSEKLFF | TGTGCCAGCGGACACCCGAGACCCGGGACAGGGAGTGAAAAACTGTTTTTT
- | TRBJ1-5 | TRBV27 | - | CASSSLGDYSNQPQHF | TGTGCCAGCAGTTCGCTGGGAGACTATAGCAATCAGCCCCAGCATTTT
- | TRBJ2-7 | TRBV5-1 | - | CASSLVPTRRLPYEQYF | TGCGCCAGCAGCTTGGTTCCGACTAGAAGACTTCCCTACGAGCAGTACTTC
- | TRBJ2-2 | TRBV19 | - | CASSIDGNTGELFF | TGTGCCAGTAGTATAGACGGGAACACCGGGGAGCTGTTTTTT
TRBD1 | TRBJ2-1 | TRBV11-3 | once | CASSSGGSYNEQFF | TGTGCCAGCAGCTCAGGGGGTTCCTACAATGAGCAGTTCTTC